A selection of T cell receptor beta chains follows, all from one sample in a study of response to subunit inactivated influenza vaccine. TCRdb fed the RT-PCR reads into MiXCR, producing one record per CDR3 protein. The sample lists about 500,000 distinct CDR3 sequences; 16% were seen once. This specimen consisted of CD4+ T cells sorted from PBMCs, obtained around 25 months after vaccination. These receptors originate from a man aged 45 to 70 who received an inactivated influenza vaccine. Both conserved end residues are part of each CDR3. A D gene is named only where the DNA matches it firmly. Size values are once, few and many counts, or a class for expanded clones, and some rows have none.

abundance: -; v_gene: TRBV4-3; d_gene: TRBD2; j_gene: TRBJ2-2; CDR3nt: TGCGCCAGCAGCCTGGGACTAGCAGAAACCGGGGAGCTGTTTTTT; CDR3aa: CASSLGLAETGELFF
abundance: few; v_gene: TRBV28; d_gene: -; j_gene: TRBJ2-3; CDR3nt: TGTGCCAGCAGTCCAGAGCGCAACTCGCAGTATTTT; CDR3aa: CASSPERNSQYF
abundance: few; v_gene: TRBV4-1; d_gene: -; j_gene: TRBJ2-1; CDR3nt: TGCGCCAGCAGCCAAGGCCCTCTAGACTCCGGTGAGCAGTTCTTC; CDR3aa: CASSQGPLDSGEQFF
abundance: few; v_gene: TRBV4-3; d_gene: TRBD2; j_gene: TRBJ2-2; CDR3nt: TGCGCCAGCAGCCAAGAACTAGCGGCGAACACCGGGGAGCTGTTTTTT; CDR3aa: CASSQELAANTGELFF
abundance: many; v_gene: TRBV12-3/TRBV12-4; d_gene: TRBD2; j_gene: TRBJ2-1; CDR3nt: TGTGCCAGCAGTTTTAGCGGGGGAACCAATGAGCAGTTCTTC; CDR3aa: CASSFSGGTNEQFF
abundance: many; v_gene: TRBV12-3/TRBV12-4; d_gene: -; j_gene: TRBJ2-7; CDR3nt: TGTGCCAGCAGTCCCGGGACTGGCAAGTTGGGCGAGCAGTACTTC; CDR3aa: CASSPGTGKLGEQYF
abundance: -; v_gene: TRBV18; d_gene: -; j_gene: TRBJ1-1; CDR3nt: TGTGCCAGCTCACCAGTGTTCAGGGAGGGCACTGAAGCTTTCTTT; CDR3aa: CASSPVFREGTEAFF
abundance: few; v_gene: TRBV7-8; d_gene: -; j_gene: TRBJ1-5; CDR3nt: TGTGCCAGCAGCCATGTTAGGGGTACGGGTCAGCCCCAGCATTTT; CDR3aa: CASSHVRGTGQPQHF
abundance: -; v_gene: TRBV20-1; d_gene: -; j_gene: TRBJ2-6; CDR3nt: TGCAGTGCGAGACGGTACTCTGGGGCCAACGTCCTGACTTTC; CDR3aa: CSARRYSGANVLTF
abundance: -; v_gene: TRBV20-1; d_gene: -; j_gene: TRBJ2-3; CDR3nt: TGCAGTACGAAACAGGGAGGGGGTAGCACAGATACGCAGTATTTT; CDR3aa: CSTKQGGGSTDTQYF
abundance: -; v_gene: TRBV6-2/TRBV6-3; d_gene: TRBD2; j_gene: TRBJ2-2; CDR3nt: TGTGCCAGCAGCCACTTACTAGCGGTGGCGGGTGGGGAGCTGTTTTTT; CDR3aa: CASSHLLAVAGGELFF
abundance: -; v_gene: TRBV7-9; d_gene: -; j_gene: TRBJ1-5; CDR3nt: TGTGCCAGCAGCTCTGAGGGCAGGCAGCCCCAGCATTTT; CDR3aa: CASSSEGRQPQHF
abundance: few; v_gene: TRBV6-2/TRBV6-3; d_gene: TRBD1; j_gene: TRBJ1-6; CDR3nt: TGTGCCAGCAGTACCACCGGGACAGGGCGATCACCCCTCCACTTT; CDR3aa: CASSTTGTGRSPLHF
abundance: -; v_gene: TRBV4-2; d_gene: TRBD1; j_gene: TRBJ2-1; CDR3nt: TGTGCCAGCAGCCAACTCAGGGGGCTTGGGAATGAGCAGTTCTTC; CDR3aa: CASSQLRGLGNEQFF
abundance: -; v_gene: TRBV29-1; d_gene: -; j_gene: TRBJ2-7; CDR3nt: TGCAGCGTTACCGGGATTAGCGAGCAGTACTTC; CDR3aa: CSVTGISEQYF
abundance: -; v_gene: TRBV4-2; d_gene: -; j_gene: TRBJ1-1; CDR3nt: TGTGCCAGCAGCCCGGATGCCCTCCAGCGGGGGGACACTGAAGCTTTCTTT; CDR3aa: CASSPDALQRGDTEAFF
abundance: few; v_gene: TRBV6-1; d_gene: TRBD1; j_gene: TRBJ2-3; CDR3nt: TGTGCCAGCACCCACAGGGGGGCGGCCACAGATACGCAGTATTTT; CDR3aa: CASTHRGAATDTQYF
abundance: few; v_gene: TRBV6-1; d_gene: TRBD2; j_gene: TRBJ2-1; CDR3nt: TGTGCCAGCAGAGCCACTAGCGGATCCTACAATGAGCAGTTCTTC; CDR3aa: CASRATSGSYNEQFF
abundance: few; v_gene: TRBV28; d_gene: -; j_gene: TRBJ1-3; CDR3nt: TGTGCCAGCAGGAATGAAAACACCATATATTTT; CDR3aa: CASRNENTIYF
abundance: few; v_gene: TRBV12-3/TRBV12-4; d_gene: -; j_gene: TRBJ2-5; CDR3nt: TGTGCCAGCAGGACCGCCGGGGAGACCCAGTACTTC; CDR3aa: CASRTAGETQYF
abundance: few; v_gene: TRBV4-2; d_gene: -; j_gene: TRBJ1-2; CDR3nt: TGTGCCAGCAGCCAAGATCCACATGCTCTAACGTATGGCTACACCTTC; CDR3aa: CASSQDPHALTYGYTF
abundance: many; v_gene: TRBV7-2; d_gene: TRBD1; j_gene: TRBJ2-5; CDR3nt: TGTGCCAGCAGCAATAGACAGGGGGCGGGAAAAGAGACCCAGTACTTC; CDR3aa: CASSNRQGAGKETQYF
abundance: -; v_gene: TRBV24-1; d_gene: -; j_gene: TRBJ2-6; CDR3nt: TGTGCCACCAGCCTAAGTGGATCTGGGGCCAACGTCCTGACTTTC; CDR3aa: CATSLSGSGANVLTF
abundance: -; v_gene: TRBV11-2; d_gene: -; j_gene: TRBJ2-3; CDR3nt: TGTGCCAGCAGCTTAGAGCAGGGGACAGATACGCAGTATTTT; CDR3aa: CASSLEQGTDTQYF
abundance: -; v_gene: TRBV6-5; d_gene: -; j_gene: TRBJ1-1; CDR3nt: TGTGCCAGCAGTTACGAGGCTCGGGCGGCCCGGGACACTGAAGCTTTCTTT; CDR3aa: CASSYEARAARDTEAFF
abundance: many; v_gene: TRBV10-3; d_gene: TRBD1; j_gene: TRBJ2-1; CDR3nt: TGTGCCACTATGTTAGGGGGCCGGACCAATGAGCAGTTCTTC; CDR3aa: CATMLGGRTNEQFF
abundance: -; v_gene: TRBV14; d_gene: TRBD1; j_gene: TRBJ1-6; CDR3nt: TGTGCCAGCAGCAGACGACAGGGGGGAAGGGATTCACCCCTCCACTTT; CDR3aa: CASSRRQGGRDSPLHF
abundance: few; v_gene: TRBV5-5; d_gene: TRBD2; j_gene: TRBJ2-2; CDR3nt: TGTGCCAGCGGCGCCGGGACTAGCCCCGGGGAGCTGTTTTTT; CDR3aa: CASGAGTSPGELFF
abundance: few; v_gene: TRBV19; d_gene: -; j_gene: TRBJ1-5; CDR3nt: TGTGCCAGTAGTCCCGACAATCAGCCCCAGCATTTT; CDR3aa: CASSPDNQPQHF